This T cell receptor beta chain was retrieved from a study of post-analysis software for immune sequencing data. Study in general: Relapsing-remitting, secondary progressive and progressive-relapsing multiple sclerosis courses were included.

CDR3 length: 13 residues. Unique molecular identifiers were built into the TCR beta cDNA libraries. It was from roughly 1 to 10 million T cells that some 460,000 cDNA molecules came. Using its own MiXCR run on the PCR reads, TCRdb lists one record per CDR3 protein. The data show a few hundred thousand distinct CDR3 sequences, with around 34% seen just once and about 6% held by the top ten. Notes on this clonotype: No antigen is known for it. The junction differs from germline at one of its ends, possibly a read error.

Study findings and constraints: Five TRBV segments were significantly more frequent in patients than in controls. TRBV5-6, TRBV5-1 and TRBV20-1 were among these segments. Controls significantly exceeded multiple sclerosis patients in normalized Chao1 diversity.

The receptor was derived from a girl younger than 18 with multiple sclerosis. Sequencing was performed on blood. This chain joins TRBV12-3 or TRBV12-4 and TRBJ2-5; D gene ambiguous. CDR3 sequence (DNA): TGTGTCAGCGCCTCAGGATCGGGAGAGACCCAGTACTTC. Its translation: CVSASGSGETQYF.